Listed below are T cell receptor beta chains from one sample, sequenced in a study of control samples from healthy donors and cancer patients. Data came from immunoSEQ multiplex PCR; TCRdb stores just in-frame clones and leaves some out. The profile covers 40,000 to 55,000 clones, with approximately 90% appearing a single time and around 1.4% taken by the ten largest. Material for sequencing was PBMCs. Receptor source: a man aged 40-49 years with colorectal cancer. CDR3s include the opening cysteine and the closing phenylalanine or tryptophan. The D gene is left open where the match is weak. Clone size is given for some rows only: seen once, a few or many times, or a class if the clone is expanded.

CASSVRTGGYTDTQYF TGTGCCAGCTCAGTCCGGACAGGGGGCTACACAGATACGCAGTATTTT TRBV18 TRBD1 . TRBJ2-3
CASSPQQGSQPQHF TGTGCCAGTAGTCCACAACAGGGCAGTCAGCCCCAGCATTTT TRBV19 . . TRBJ1-5
CASSLSQASTDTQYF TGTGCCAGCAGCCTGTCTCAGGCGAGCACAGATACGCAGTATTTT TRBV11-3 . . TRBJ2-3
CASSEGYNEAFF TGTGCCAGCAGTGAGGGTTATAATGAAGCTTTCTTT TRBV25-1 . . TRBJ1-1
CASRGLAGSYEQYF TGTGCCAGCAGGGGACTAGCGGGGTCCTACGAGCAGTACTTC TRBV2 TRBD2 . TRBJ2-7
CARGNGLTGVGSYNEQFF TGTGCCAGAGGTAACGGGTTGACAGGGGTTGGATCCTACAATGAGCAGTTCTTC TRBV2 TRBD1 . TRBJ2-1
CALAGERSSYNEQFF TGTGCCCTAGCGGGGGAGCGAAGCTCCTACAATGAGCAGTTCTTC TRBV7-9 TRBD2 . TRBJ2-1
CASSPGQRNNSPLHF TGTGCCAGCTCACCCGGACAGAGAAATAATTCACCCCTCCACTTT TRBV18 . once TRBJ1-6
CASREETTGFYEQYF TGTGCCAGCAGGGAAGAGACGACAGGGTTTTACGAGCAGTACTTC TRBV3-1/TRBV3-2 TRBD1 . TRBJ2-7
CASSPGGYEQYF TGTGCCAGCTCACCAGGCGGTTACGAGCAGTACTTC TRBV18 . . TRBJ2-7
CASSDVLEPNQPQHF TGTGCCAGCAGTGATGTACTTGAACCGAATCAGCCCCAGCATTTT TRBV6-1 . . TRBJ1-5